Listed below are T cell receptor beta chains from one sample, sequenced in a study of blood T cells in healthy people across ages. TCRdb passed the 5' RACE reads through MiXCR, listing each CDR3 protein once. The repertoire consists of 700,000 to 950,000 distinct CDR3 sequences, with roughly 60% occurring once and the leading ten covering roughly 20%. Sequenced: blood. The source is a man younger than 45 in good health. The CDR3 runs from the conserved cysteine through the conserved F or W. The D gene is left open where the match is weak. Size is stated for part of the rows, as once, few or many counts, or as a class when the clone is expanded.

j_call v_call d_call clone_size cdr3_nt cdr3_aa
TRBJ2-5 TRBV5-1 NA NA TGCGCCAGCAGCCATGCAGGGGATCAACAAGGGACCCAGTACTTC CASSHAGDQQGTQYF
TRBJ2-3 TRBV7-6 NA NA TGTGCCAGCAGCACCTCCCTAGCTTCAGATACGCAGTATTTT CASSTSLASDTQYF
TRBJ2-1 TRBV6-1 TRBD2 NA TGTGCCAGCAGTGAAGCAACGACTAGCGGCATCCTGACGGTTGAGCAGTTCTTC CASSEATTSGILTVEQFF
TRBJ2-7 TRBV7-2 TRBD2 NA TGTGCCAGCACCCCCCGGCGGGAGGGCGAGCAGTACTTC CASTPRREGEQYF
TRBJ2-7 TRBV5-6 TRBD1 once TGTGCCAGCAGCGTGTCGGACAGGGTATTTTACGAGCAGTACTTC CASSVSDRVFYEQYF
TRBJ2-5 TRBV13 NA NA TGTGCCAGCAGCTCCAAGACTAGAAAAGAGACCCAGTACTTC CASSSKTRKETQYF
TRBJ2-3 TRBV7-9 NA NA TGTGCCCCGGGCCCCGTTGTTAGCACAGATACGCAGTATTTT CAPGPVVSTDTQYF
TRBJ2-3 TRBV29-1 TRBD1 NA TGCAGCGCCGTGACAGGGGTCCTCACAGATACGCAGTATTTT CSAVTGVLTDTQYF
TRBJ2-7 TRBV29-1 TRBD1 few TGCAGCGTGGGCCAGGGGGCAGGTAATTACGAGCAGTACTTC CSVGQGAGNYEQYF
TRBJ1-1 TRBV20-1 NA NA TGCAGTGCGGAGGTCGAGCTGAACACTGAAGCTTTCTTT CSAEVELNTEAFF
TRBJ1-2 TRBV2 NA NA TGTGCCAGCAGTGAAGCGCGGGTTGTAGGTGGCTACACCTTC CASSEARVVGGYTF
TRBJ2-5 TRBV7-9 NA NA TGTGCCAGCAGCTTAGGGCTTTCGGGGACCCGGGAGACCCAGTACTTC CASSLGLSGTRETQYF
TRBJ2-6 TRBV20-1 NA NA TGCAGTGTTAAGCGGTCTGGGGCCAACGTCCTGACTTTC CSVKRSGANVLTF
TRBJ2-7 TRBV6-2/TRBV6-3 NA NA TGTGCCAGCAGTTACGGCAACGGGAGTAAATACGAGCAGTACTTC CASSYGNGSKYEQYF
TRBJ2-3 TRBV7-9 NA NA TGTGCCAGCAGACCGGACTCGTATCCAGATACGCAGTATTTT CASRPDSYPDTQYF
TRBJ2-3 TRBV5-1 NA NA TGCGCCAGCAGCTTGGGTGACGACCGGACGCAGTATTTT CASSLGDDRTQYF
TRBJ1-2 TRBV6-1 TRBD1 few TGTGCCAGCAGGGAGACCGGGACAGGGGGTGGCTACACCTTC CASRETGTGGGYTF
TRBJ2-1 TRBV28 NA NA TGTGCCAGCAGTTTCCCTCGGGGTCATCAATCCTACAATGAGCAGTTCTTC CASSFPRGHQSYNEQFF
TRBJ1-2 TRBV20-1 NA NA TGCAGTGCTAGCGGGATTATAAATTATGGCTACACCTTC CSASGIINYGYTF
TRBJ2-1 TRBV5-1 NA few TGCGCCAGCAGCTGGGGTGGTCTCCGGGATGAGCAGTTCTTC CASSWGGLRDEQFF
TRBJ2-1 TRBV5-1 TRBD2 NA TGCGCCAGCAGCTTGCGGAGCGGGAGCCTAAGCTCCTACAATGAGCAGTTCTTC CASSLRSGSLSSYNEQFF
TRBJ1-2 TRBV4-3 NA NA TGCGCCAGCAGCCAAGAAGGATGGAGGGTTGGTGGCTACACCTTC CASSQEGWRVGGYTF
TRBJ1-2 TRBV28 NA few TGTGCCAGCAGCCCTCCCACAGGAGCTAATGGCTACACCTTC CASSPPTGANGYTF
TRBJ2-5 TRBV12-3/TRBV12-4 TRBD2 NA TGTGCCAGCAGTATGAGCGGGGGGCTAGCCGGGACCCAGTACTTC CASSMSGGLAGTQYF
TRBJ2-5 TRBV9 TRBD2 NA TGTGCCAGCAGCAGGGGACTAGCTATCGAGACCCAGTACTTC CASSRGLAIETQYF
TRBJ2-7 TRBV6-2/TRBV6-3 TRBD2 NA TGTGCCAGCAAAGTAGCGGGGGCATCTTACGAGCAGTACTTC CASKVAGASYEQYF
TRBJ1-2 TRBV7-2 NA NA TGTGCCAGCAAGAACGGGACGGGGTTATATGGCTACACCTTC CASKNGTGLYGYTF
TRBJ2-5 TRBV10-3 NA NA TGTGCCATCAGTGAGCGTCCGAAACAAGAGACCCAGTACTTC CAISERPKQETQYF
TRBJ2-1 TRBV6-2/TRBV6-3 TRBD2 NA TGTGCCAGCAGTAAACTAGCGGGGGTTGACAATGAGCAGTTCTTC CASSKLAGVDNEQFF
TRBJ2-1 TRBV20-1 NA NA TGCAGTTTTCCCTGGCAAGAGACCCAGTTCTTC CSFPWQETQFF
TRBJ2-3 TRBV15 NA NA TGTGCCACCAGCCCCAAGGCATATAGCACAGATACGCAGTATTTT CATSPKAYSTDTQYF
TRBJ2-7 TRBV11-2 TRBD1 NA TGTGCCAGCAGGAAAACACAGGGGGCTTGGGACGAGCAGTACTTC CASRKTQGAWDEQYF
TRBJ2-1 TRBV5-1 TRBD2 NA TGCGCCAGCAGCCAAACTAGCGGCGAAGTTAATGAGCAGTTCTTC CASSQTSGEVNEQFF
TRBJ2-3 TRBV2 NA NA TGTGCCAGACAGGGAGCGGGAAGCTCCACAGATACGCAGTATTTT CARQGAGSSTDTQYF
TRBJ2-5 TRBV10-3 TRBD2 NA TGTGCCATCAGTGAGGCGGCGGGGGGCCAAGAGACCCAGTACTTC CAISEAAGGQETQYF
TRBJ2-7 TRBV29-1 NA few TGCAGCGGATTCGCGAGGGACGAGCAGTACTTC CSGFARDEQYF
TRBJ1-2 TRBV7-2 NA NA TGTGCCAGCAGCTCGTTGACGGAGTATGGCTACACCTTC CASSSLTEYGYTF
TRBJ2-1 TRBV20-1 NA NA TGCAGTGCTTGGAGCAATGAGCAGTTCTTC CSAWSNEQFF
TRBJ1-5 TRBV4-3 NA NA TGCGCCAGCAGCCAAGACGGGAGGGTAGGACAGCCCCAGCATTTT CASSQDGRVGQPQHF
TRBJ1-2 TRBV6-6 NA once TGTGCGGCGGGCAGAATTAACTATGGCTACACCTTC CAAGRINYGYTF
TRBJ2-5 TRBV20-1 NA NA TGCAGTGCTAGGTCAGGGGGGGTAGCGTGGGAGACCCAGTACTTC CSARSGGVAWETQYF
TRBJ2-3 TRBV20-1 NA few TGCAGTGCTAGAACGTCAGGGGTTAGCACAGATACGCAGTATTTT CSARTSGVSTDTQYF
TRBJ2-1 TRBV20-1 NA few TGCAGTGCTAGTCTACCGGTCCGCCAATCCTACAATGAGCAGTTCTTC CSASLPVRQSYNEQFF
TRBJ1-1 TRBV19 NA NA TGTGCCAGTAGTGGTTCCGACAGTCTAAGGTCCATGAAAGCTTTCTTT CASSGSDSLRSMKAFF
TRBJ2-3 TRBV12-3/TRBV12-4 NA NA TGTGCCAGCAGGCGCGGGGGCATTAGCACAGATACGCAGTATTTC CASRRGGISTDTQYF
TRBJ2-2 TRBV5-1 TRBD2 NA TGCGCCAGCAGCTTGGGAACTAGCGGGAACACCGGGGAGCTGTTTTTT CASSLGTSGNTGELFF
TRBJ1-1 TRBV7-2 TRBD1 NA TGTGCCAGCAGCCCTCCGGACAGGGAATCGTACACTGAAGCTTTCTTT CASSPPDRESYTEAFF
TRBJ1-2 TRBV10-3 NA NA TGTGCCATCAGTCCCGTCGCTGCGAACTATGGCTACACCTTC CAISPVAANYGYTF
TRBJ2-7 TRBV29-1 NA few TGCAGCGCTGCTAGGGGTCCCTACGAGCAGTACTTC CSAARGPYEQYF
TRBJ2-1 TRBV10-3 NA NA TGTGCCATCAGTGAGGGACCCCGGGTCAATGAGCAGTTCTTC CAISEGPRVNEQFF
TRBJ1-5 TRBV28 NA NA TGTGCCAGCAGTGCCCCCGGGGCCCGGCCCCAGCATTTT CASSAPGARPQHF
TRBJ1-1 TRBV28 NA once TGTGCCAGCAGCTTATCCACCTCAGGGGCTTTCTTT CASSLSTSGAFF
TRBJ1-2 TRBV4-2 NA NA TGTGCCAGCAGCCAGGAAGCGGGAGGGCCTCATGGCTACACCTTC CASSQEAGGPHGYTF
TRBJ1-2 TRBV12-3/TRBV12-4 NA few TGTGCCAGCAGTTCGCCCTACTCTGATGGCTACACCTTC CASSSPYSDGYTF
TRBJ2-1 TRBV4-2 NA few TGTGCCAGCAGCCAACATTGGGGGGACCCCTACAATGAGCAGTTCTTC CASSQHWGDPYNEQFF
TRBJ1-2 TRBV28 NA few TGTGCCAGCAGTCCTGAGGACAGACGATATGGCGGCTACACCTTC CASSPEDRRYGGYTF
TRBJ1-1 TRBV20-1 NA few TGCAGTGCTAGGGACCCAAACACTGAAGCTTTCTTT CSARDPNTEAFF
TRBJ2-3 TRBV4-2 TRBD2 NA TGTGCCAGCAGCCCCAGACTAGCGGGCCCAGATACGCAGTATTTT CASSPRLAGPDTQYF
TRBJ2-7 TRBV6-5 NA NA TGTGCCAGCAGCTACGAGGCGTACTTC CASSYEAYF
TRBJ2-7 TRBV7-8 NA NA TGTGCCAGCACCATCCTAAAAAGACAGAGCGATTACGAGCAGTACTTC CASTILKRQSDYEQYF